Sequencing of this TCR beta chain was carried out in a study of OX40 agonist ivuxolimab in advanced cancers. Across the whole study: Ivuxolimab is a fully human IgG2 antibody that activates OX40 (CD134). At approximately 83% male, the cohort had a mean age of around 56 years, ranging from about 20 to 79.

Assay used: immunoSEQ multiplex PCR; TCRdb lists only in-frame clones, some missing. The repertoire includes approximately 92,000 clones, roughly 80% of them detected once, and 5.5% sits in the top ten. The CDR3 sequence is 15 residues long. Germline assignment: CDR1 SEHNR and CDR2 FQNEAQ (reference sequence). V lost 5 bases to trimming and J lost 9 bases, with 19 bases between them. Study-wide results and caveats: Expanded peripheral T cells had an undetermined antigen specificity.

Worth noting for this clone: Its antigen is not identified.

The sequencing here drew on CD4+ or CD8+ T cells sorted from blood, taken in a trial of the OX40 agonist ivuxolimab. The origin of this receptor is an adult with an advanced solid tumor such as melanoma, head and neck, liver or kidney cancer. The V call is TRBV7-9, the J call TRBJ2-2; D tentatively reads TRBD1 or TRBD2 (5 bases each). The CDR3 nucleotides are TGTGCCAGCAGCGACTACCTAGACGGGGACCGGGAGCTGTTTTTT. This encodes CASSDYLDGDRELFF.